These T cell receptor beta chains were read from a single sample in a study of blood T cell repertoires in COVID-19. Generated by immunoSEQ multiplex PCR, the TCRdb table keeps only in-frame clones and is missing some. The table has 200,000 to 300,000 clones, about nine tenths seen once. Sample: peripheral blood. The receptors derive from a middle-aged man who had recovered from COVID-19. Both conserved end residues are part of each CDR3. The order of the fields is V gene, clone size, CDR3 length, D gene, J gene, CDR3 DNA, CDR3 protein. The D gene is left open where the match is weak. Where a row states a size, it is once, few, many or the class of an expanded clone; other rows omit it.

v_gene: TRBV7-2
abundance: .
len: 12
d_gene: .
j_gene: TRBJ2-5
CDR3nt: TGTGCCAGCAGTCAGATAGCGCTACATCAGTACTTC
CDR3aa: CASSQIALHQYF

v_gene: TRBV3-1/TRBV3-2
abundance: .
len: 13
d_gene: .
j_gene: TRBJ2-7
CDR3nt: TGTGCCAGCAGCCAACATAGCCGCTACGAGCAGTACTTC
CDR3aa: CASSQHSRYEQYF

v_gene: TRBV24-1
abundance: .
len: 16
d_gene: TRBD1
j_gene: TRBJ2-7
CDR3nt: TGTGCCACCAGTGGCCCTTCGGACAGGGAGCCCTACGAGCAGTACTTC
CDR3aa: CATSGPSDREPYEQYF

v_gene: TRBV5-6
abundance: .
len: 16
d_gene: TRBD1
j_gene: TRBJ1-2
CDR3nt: TGTGCCAGCAGTCGTCCTGGGGGACAGGGCCTCTATGGCTACACCTTC
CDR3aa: CASSRPGGQGLYGYTF

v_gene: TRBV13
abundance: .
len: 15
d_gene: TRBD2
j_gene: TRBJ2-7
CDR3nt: TGTGCCAGCAGCTTAGGGGGCGGGAGATACCACGAGCAGTACTTC
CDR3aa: CASSLGGGRYHEQYF

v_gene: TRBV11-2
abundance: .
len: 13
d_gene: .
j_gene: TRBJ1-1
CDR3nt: TGTGCCAGCAGGTTTATTGTGAACACTGAAGCTTTCTTT
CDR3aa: CASRFIVNTEAFF

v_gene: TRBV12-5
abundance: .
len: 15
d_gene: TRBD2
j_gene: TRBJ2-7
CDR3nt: TGTGCTAGTGGCACCTCTAGCGGGATATCGGACGAGCAGTACTTC
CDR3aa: CASGTSSGISDEQYF

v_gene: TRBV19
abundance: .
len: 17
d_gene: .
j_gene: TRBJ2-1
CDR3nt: TGTGCCAGTAGTGCGCCTCGCCTGAGCGTGGATCCAAATGAGCAGTTCTTC
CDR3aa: CASSAPRLSVDPNEQFF

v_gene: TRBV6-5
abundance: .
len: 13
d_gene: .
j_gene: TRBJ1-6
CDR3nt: TGTGCCAGCAGCTCCGACATGGTTTCACCCCTCCACTTT
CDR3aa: CASSSDMVSPLHF

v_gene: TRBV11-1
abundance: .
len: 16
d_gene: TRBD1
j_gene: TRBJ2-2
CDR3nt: TGTGCCAGCAGCTGGACAGGGGGGTTCAACACCGGGGAGCTGTTTTTT
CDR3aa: CASSWTGGFNTGELFF

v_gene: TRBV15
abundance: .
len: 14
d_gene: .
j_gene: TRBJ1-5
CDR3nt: TGTGCCACCAGCCGAGACAGGTCAAATCAGCCCCAGCATTTT
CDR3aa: CATSRDRSNQPQHF

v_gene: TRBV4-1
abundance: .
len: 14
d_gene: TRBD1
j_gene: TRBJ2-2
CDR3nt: TGCGCCAGCAGCTATAGACAGGGGGACGGGGAGCTGTTTTTT
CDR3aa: CASSYRQGDGELFF

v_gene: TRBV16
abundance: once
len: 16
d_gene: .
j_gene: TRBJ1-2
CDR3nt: TGTGCCAGCAGCCCAATTGTGTCAGGGGCGCAGGGTGGCTACACCTTC
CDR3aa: CASSPIVSGAQGGYTF

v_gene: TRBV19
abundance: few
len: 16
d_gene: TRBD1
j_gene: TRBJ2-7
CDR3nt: TGTGCCAGTAGTACCTCCGGGACAGGGGTTGCCTACGAGCAGTACTTC
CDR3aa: CASSTSGTGVAYEQYF

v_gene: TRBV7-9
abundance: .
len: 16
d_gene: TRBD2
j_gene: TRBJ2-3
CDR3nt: TGTGCCAGCAGCTTAGTCGGGAGCGGGGCCACAGATACGCAGTATTTT
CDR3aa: CASSLVGSGATDTQYF

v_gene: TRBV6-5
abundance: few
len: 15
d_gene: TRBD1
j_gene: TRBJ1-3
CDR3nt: TGTGCCAGCAGTTACGGGGACAGGGGGCTTCACACCATATATTTT
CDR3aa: CASSYGDRGLHTIYF

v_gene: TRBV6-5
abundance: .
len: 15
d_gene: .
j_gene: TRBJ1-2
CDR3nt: TGTGCCAGCAGTTACTCTCCGGAAGCAGGGTATGGCTACACCTTC
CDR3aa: CASSYSPEAGYGYTF

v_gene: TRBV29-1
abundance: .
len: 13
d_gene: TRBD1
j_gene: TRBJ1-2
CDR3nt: TGCAGCGCTGGGACAGACAGAACCAGAAGGGTCACCTTC
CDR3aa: CSAGTDRTRRVTF

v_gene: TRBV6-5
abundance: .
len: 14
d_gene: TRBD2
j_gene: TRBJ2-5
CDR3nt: TGTGCCAGCGGTTCTTGGGGGGGGACCGAGACCCAGTACTTC
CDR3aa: CASGSWGGTETQYF

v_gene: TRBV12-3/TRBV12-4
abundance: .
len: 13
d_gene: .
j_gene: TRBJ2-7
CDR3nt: TGTGCCAGCAGTTCCCCGACTAAGTACGAGCAGTACTTC
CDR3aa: CASSSPTKYEQYF

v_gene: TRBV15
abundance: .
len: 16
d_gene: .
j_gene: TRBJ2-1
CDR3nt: TGTGCCACCAGCAGAGATTACGGGGGCTCCTACAATGAGCAGTTCTTC
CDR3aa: CATSRDYGGSYNEQFF

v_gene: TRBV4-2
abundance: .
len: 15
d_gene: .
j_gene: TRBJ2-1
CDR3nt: TGTGCCAGCAGCCCCGTGGAGCGGATCTACAATGAGCAGTTCTTC
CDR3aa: CASSPVERIYNEQFF

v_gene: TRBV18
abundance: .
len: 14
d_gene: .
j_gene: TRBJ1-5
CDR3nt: TGTGCCAGCTCACCAAATATACTAAATCAGCCCCAGCATTTT
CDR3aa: CASSPNILNQPQHF

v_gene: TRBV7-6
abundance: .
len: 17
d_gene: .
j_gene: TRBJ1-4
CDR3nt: TGTGCCAGCAGCTTTCAAGGATTGGCACCATTCGGGTCGGAACTGTTTTTT
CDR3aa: CASSFQGLAPFGSELFF

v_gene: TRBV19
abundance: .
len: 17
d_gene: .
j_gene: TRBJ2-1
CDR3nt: TGTGCCAGTAGTAGGGACTTTCGTCCTAGCTCCTACAATGAGCAGTTCTTC
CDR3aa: CASSRDFRPSSYNEQFF

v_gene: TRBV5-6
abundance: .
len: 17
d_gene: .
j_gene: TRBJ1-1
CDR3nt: TGTGCCAGCAGCCCCTCTGTTCCGGGACAAAAAAACACTGAAGCTTTCTTT
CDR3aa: CASSPSVPGQKNTEAFF

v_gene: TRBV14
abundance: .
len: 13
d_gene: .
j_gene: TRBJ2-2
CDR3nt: TGTGCCAGCAGCCAAGATCTAGGCGGGGAGCTGTTTTTT
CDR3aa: CASSQDLGGELFF

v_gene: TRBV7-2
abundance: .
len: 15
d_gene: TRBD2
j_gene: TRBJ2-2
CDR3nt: TGTGCCAGCAGTCCCCTAGCGGGGAACACCGGGGAGCTGTTTTTT
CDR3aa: CASSPLAGNTGELFF

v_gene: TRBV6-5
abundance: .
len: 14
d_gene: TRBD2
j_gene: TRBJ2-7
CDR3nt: TGTGCCAGCAACATGGGACTAGGAGCCCACGAGCAGTACTTC
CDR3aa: CASNMGLGAHEQYF

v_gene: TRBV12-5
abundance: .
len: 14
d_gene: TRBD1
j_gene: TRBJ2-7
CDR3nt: TGTGCTAGTGGTAGACAGGGGATTCCCTACGAGCAGTACTTC
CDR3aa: CASGRQGIPYEQYF

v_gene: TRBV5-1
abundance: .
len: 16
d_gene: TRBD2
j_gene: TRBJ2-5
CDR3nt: TGCGCCAGCAGCTCTCGGACTAGCGGGAGGGGGGAGACCCAGTACTTC
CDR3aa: CASSSRTSGRGETQYF

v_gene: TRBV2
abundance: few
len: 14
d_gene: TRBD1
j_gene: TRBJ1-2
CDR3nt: TGTGCCAGCAGTACGGACAGGCATAACTATGGCTACACCTTC
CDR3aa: CASSTDRHNYGYTF

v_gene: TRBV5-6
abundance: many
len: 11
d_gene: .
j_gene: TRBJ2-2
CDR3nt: TGTGCCAGCAGGTCCCTTGGGGAGCTGTTTTTT
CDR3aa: CASRSLGELFF